Below are 8 T cell receptor beta chains sequenced from a single sample in a study of long-term antiretroviral therapy in people with HIV. Runs used v3.0 of the immunoSEQ assay and were done at survey level. Clones were sequenced by immunoSEQ multiplex PCR, and TCRdb holds only the in-frame ones, with some missing. This table has 31,000 or so clones, 95% to 96% appearing once. Here the sequenced sample was unsorted PBMCs, taken 6.5 to 6.6 years after starting antiretroviral therapy. Receptors originate from a man younger than 40 with HIV.

This chain uses TRBV6-5 with TRBJ1-2; 9 bases agree with TRBD1. The CDR3 contains 16 residues. V gave up 4 bases and J gave up 7 bases; unmatched junction bases: 13. Germline V gene lookup returns CDR1 MNHEY and CDR2 SVGAGI. The CDR3 here is CASSSTTGTGWFGYTF. The CDR3, as DNA: TGTGCCAGCAGTTCAACCACCGGGACAGGGTGGTTTGGCTACACCTTC.

The chain joins TRBV29-1 to TRBJ2-1, with a tentative D call TRBD2 (7 bases). The ends were cut back, 4 bases at V and 9 bases at J, with 25 bases in the middle. CDR1 is SQVTM, CDR2 ANQGSEA, per germline. CDR3 length: 16 amino acids. CDR3 coding DNA: TGCAGCGTTGCATCAATCGGACTAGGGGAGGGGGGTGAGCAGTTCTTC. Translation gives CSVASIGLGEGGEQFF.

The genes are TRBV27 and TRBJ2-2, with 7 bases identical to TRBD1. The CDR3 loop spans 14 amino acids. Losses at the gene ends were 8 bases for V and 0 bases for J; bases not matched to a gene: 3. The V gene's germline CDR1 is MNHEY and CDR2 SMNVEV (reference sequence). The CDR3 sequence: CASAGTANTGELFF. In DNA, the CDR3 is TGTGCCAGCGCCGGGACAGCGAACACCGGGGAGCTGTTTTTT.

This clone was counted once. V gene TRBV6-5 combines with J gene TRBJ1-1; D gene uncertain. The CDR3 contains 12 residues. The germline V and J ends were trimmed by 6 bases and 6 bases, with 11 bases remaining between them. The germline gives CDR1 MNHEY, CDR2 SVGAGI. CDR3 bases: TGTGCCAGCAGAGGCGGAGGACCTGAAGCTTTCTTT. Its protein product is CASRGGGPEAFF.

The chain recombines TRBV6-1 with TRBJ2-3, with D perhaps TRBD1 (5 bases). V was shortened by 6 bases and J by 0 bases, with 13 bases between the two germline ends. CDR1 is MNHNS, CDR2 SASEGT, per germline. There are 15 residues in the CDR3. The CDR3 protein is CASRLDRPSTDTQYF. DNA for the CDR3: TGTGCCAGCAGACTTGACAGACCTAGCACAGATACGCAGTATTTT.

This chain joins TRBV7-3 and TRBJ2-7; the match to TRBD1 covers 9 bases. The trim removed 0 bases at V and 6 bases at J, leaving 6 bases unmatched. CDR1 is SGHTA, CDR2 FQGTGA, per germline. This CDR3 is 15 amino acids long. This chain's CDR3 is CASSLTAGTGIEQYF. For the CDR3, the DNA is TGTGCCAGCAGCTTAACGGCCGGGACAGGGATCGAGCAGTACTTC.

This chain links TRBV6-5 with TRBJ2-7; perhaps TRBD2 as D (5 bases). The ends were cut back, 4 bases at V and 4 bases at J, with 11 bases in the middle. This CDR3 contains 13 residues. Germline loops: CDR1 MNHEY, CDR2 SVGAGI. The CDR3: CASSSAVQYEQYF. The CDR3 nucleotides read TGTGCCAGCAGTTCAGCGGTCCAATACGAGCAGTACTTC.

This clone was counted once. The V gene is TRBV7-2, the J gene TRBJ2-2, with D perhaps matching TRBD2 (6 bases). CDR1 and CDR2 from the germline V gene are SGHTA and FQGNSA. This CDR3 comprises 15 residues. The V end was cut by 6 bases, the J end by 9 bases, with 20 bases between. The chain's CDR3 is CASSRQTGEARELFF. In DNA form, the CDR3 reads TGTGCCAGCAGTCGACAAACGGGGGAGGCGAGGGAGCTGTTTTTT. The full variable domain, its missing parts supplied by reference TRBV7-2 and TRBJ2-2, is GAGVSQSPSNKVTEKGKDVELRCDPISGHTALYWYRQSLGQGLEFLIYFQGNSAPDKSGLPSDRFSAERTGGSVSTLTIQRTQQEDSAVYLCASSRQTGEARELFFGEGSRLTVL.